Presented here are 19 T cell receptor beta chains from one specimen sequenced in a study of cytomegalovirus exposure and HLA in healthy donors. Clones were sequenced by immunoSEQ multiplex PCR, and TCRdb holds only the in-frame ones, with some missing. The table records some 170,000 clones, approximately 86% of them present only once. Sequenced sample: PBMCs. Receptor source: a woman in her late teens or twenties in good health and CMV-seronegative.

The chain recombines TRBV10-3 with TRBJ1-2; D is possibly TRBD1 (5 bases). The germline V gene encodes CDR1 ENHRY and CDR2 SYGVKD. Trimming cost V 2 bases and J 3 bases, with 10 bases left between them. The CDR3 is 14 amino acids. For the CDR3, the DNA is TGTGCCATCAGTGAGATTCAGGGTTACTATGGCTACACCTTC. Its protein is CAISEIQGYYGYTF.

J is TRBJ2-1 and V is TRBV6-1; a possible D gene is TRBD1 (6 bases). Between the trimmed V and J ends, which lost 4 bases and 0 bases, there was a span of 22 bases. In germline, CDR1 is MNHNS, CDR2 SASEGT. This CDR3 spans 19 amino acids. CDR3 nucleotides: TGTGCCAGCAGTGGAGGCGGGCAGGGGAAGGATGCCTCCTACAATGAGCAGTTCTTC. It codes for CASSGGGQGKDASYNEQFF.

The J gene is TRBJ2-7, the V gene TRBV7-2; 9 bases align to TRBD2. The junction had 3 bases not matched to a gene; V was cut back by 4 bases and J by 5 bases. The CDR3 has 13 amino acids. Germline CDR1 SGHTA, CDR2 FQGNSA. CDR3 in DNA: TGTGCCAGCAGCTCGCTAGCGGGAAACGAGCAGTACTTC. This translates into CASSSLAGNEQYF.

The V and J genes are TRBV5-1 and TRBJ2-5, with 9 nucleotides matching TRBD2. After removal of 5 bases from V and 3 bases from J, the junction contained 8 bases not matched to a gene. Per the germline V gene, CDR1 is SGHRS and CDR2 is YFSETQ. The CDR3 has 15 amino acids. The CDR3 spells CASRRPASGEETQYF. The CDR3 DNA follows: TGCGCCAGCAGACGGCCCGCTAGCGGGGAAGAGACCCAGTACTTC.

This sequence joins TRBV30 and TRBJ1-1; TRBD1 might be the D (6 bases). The germline V gene encodes CDR1 GTSNPN and CDR2 SVGIG (reference sequence). Trimming shortened V by 2 bases and J by 9 bases, and 13 bases separated the two germline ends. The CDR3 covers 12 residues. The CDR3 loop reads CAWSPDRPKAFF. The CDR3 coding sequence is TGTGCCTGGAGTCCCGACAGGCCGAAAGCTTTCTTT. Supplemented by reference TRBV30 and TRBJ1-1, the full variable domain reads SQTIHQWPATLVQPVGSPLSLECTVEGTSNPNLYWYRQAAGRGLQLLFYSVGIGQISSEVPQNLSASRPQDRQFILSSKKLLLSDSGFYLCAWSPDRPKAFFGQGTRLTVV.

The chain is built from TRBV5-5 and TRBJ1-1; 8 bases agree with TRBD1. Germline V gene lookup returns CDR1 SGHKS and CDR2 YYEKEE (reference sequence). The CDR3 totals 15 residues. The V segment lost 3 bases and the J segment 1 base; nucleotides outside the gene matches: 5. CDR3 DNA sequence: TGTGCCAGCAGCTCGCAACAGGGGGGGAACACTGAAGCTTTCTTT. Amino acid sequence: CASSSQQGGNTEAFF.

The gene calls are TRBV29-1 and TRBJ2-2; D is undetermined. Trimming left V 4 bases short and J 2 bases short, with 5 bases between. Germline values: CDR1 SQVTM, CDR2 ANQGSEA. The CDR3 covers 12 residues. The CDR3 sequence: CSVVSNTGELFF. For the CDR3, the DNA is TGCAGCGTTGTGAGTAACACCGGGGAGCTGTTTTTT.

The CDR3 DNA follows: TGTGCCAGCAGAGATCAGTCCGGACAGGGGAATATGCAGTACTTC. Its protein is CASRDQSGQGNMQYF. The gene calls are TRBV6-1 and TRBJ2-7, with TRBD1 matching 9 bases. Germline CDR1 and CDR2: MNHNS and SASEGT. This CDR3 region has 15 residues. The V and J ends lost 6 bases and 9 bases, in that order; junction bases with no gene match: 15.

The chain carries TRBV9 and TRBJ1-2; D remains ambiguous. Deletions cut 0 bases from V and 4 bases from J, with 10 bases between. The CDR3 is made up of 14 amino acids. Germline V CDR1 and CDR2: SGDLS, YYNGEE. For the CDR3, the DNA is TGTGCCAGCAGCGTAGGCGGTGACCGCTATGGCTACACCTTC. Protein product: CASSVGGDRYGYTF.

The chain recombines TRBV7-8 with TRBJ2-7; possibly TRBD1 for D (5 bases). Germline V CDR1 and CDR2: SGHVS, FQNEAQ. The CDR3 sequence is 12 residues long. Trimming took off 6 bases at V and 2 bases at J, with 8 bases between the two ends. CDR3 in amino acids: CASSMGPYEQYF. The CDR3 nucleotides read TGTGCCAGCAGTATGGGGCCCTACGAGCAGTACTTC.

The chain recombines TRBV7-9 with TRBJ2-7; 9 bases are a match to TRBD2. The ends lost 5 bases at V and 0 bases at J; junction bases unmatched: 14. Germline V CDR1 and CDR2: SEHNR, FQNEAQ (reference sequence). This CDR3 has 18 residues. CDR3 loop: CASSPTLLAGVSSYEQYF. DNA of the CDR3: TGTGCCAGCAGCCCCACGCTTTTAGCGGGGGTTTCCTCCTACGAGCAGTACTTC. Full variable domain (rest looked up from reference TRBV7-9 and TRBJ2-7): DTGVSQNPRHKITKRGQNVTFRCDPISEHNRLYWYRQTLGQGPEFLTYFQNEAQLEKSRLLSDRFSAERPKGSFSTLEIQRTEQGDSAMYLCASSPTLLAGVSSYEQYFGPGTRLTVT.

The chain couples TRBV4-1 to TRBJ2-7, with D maybe TRBD1 (6 bases). CDR3 length: 15 residues. CDR1 and CDR2 from the germline V gene are MGHRA and YSYEKL. The V end lost 2 bases, the J end lost 3 bases, and 14 bases lay between the germline ends. The CDR3 sequence is CASSQFPGQIYEQYF. The CDR3 coding sequence is TGCGCCAGCAGCCAATTCCCGGGACAAATCTACGAGCAGTACTTC.

This chain uses TRBV10-2 with TRBJ1-5; D unclear. Germline CDR1 reads WSHSY; CDR2 reads SAAADI. This CDR3 region has 14 residues. Deletions cut 2 bases from V and 5 bases from J, with 10 bases between. CDR3 protein: CASSEAAVDQPQHF. The DNA of the CDR3 is TGCGCCAGCAGTGAGGCGGCAGTAGATCAGCCCCAGCATTTT.

V and J are TRBV29-1 and TRBJ2-1, with 9 bases fitting TRBD1. The CDR3 is 13 residues long. Germline V lookup: CDR1 SQVTM, CDR2 ANQGSEA. V lost 2 bases to trimming and J lost 12 bases; unmatched junction nucleotides: 8. In DNA, the CDR3 is TGCAGCGTTGAATCCTACCAGGACAGGGGGCAGTTCTTC. This translates into CSVESYQDRGQFF.

The chain recombines TRBV5-6 with TRBJ2-5; 9 bases line up with TRBD1. CDR1 is SGHDT, CDR2 YYEEEE, per germline. The CDR3 consists of 18 residues. The V segment lost 4 bases and the J segment 2 bases; nucleotides outside the gene matches: 15. DNA of the CDR3: TGTGCCAGCAGCCCCAGGCGACAATCCGGGACAGGGCAAGAGACCCAGTACTTC. Residues: CASSPRRQSGTGQETQYF.

V is TRBV18 and J is TRBJ1-1; 9 bases match TRBD1. Germline V CDR1 and CDR2: KGHSH, LQKENI. V shed 0 bases, J shed 6 bases, and the junction held 2 bases outside the gene matches. CDR3 length equals 14 residues. CDR3 sequence reads: CASSPPGQGAEAFF. CDR3 bases: TGTGCCAGCTCACCACCGGGACAGGGAGCTGAAGCTTTCTTT.

The rearrangement joins TRBV27 to TRBJ2-7; D is uncertain. This CDR3 has 18 residues. The germline V gene has CDR1 MNHEY and CDR2 SMNVEV (reference sequence). Trimming removed 2 bases at V and 2 bases at J, with 22 bases between. CDR3 nucleotide sequence: TGTGCCAGCAGTTTACGAGGCAGTGTACGCGGATTTCCCTACGAGCAGTACTTC. Translated, it gives CASSLRGSVRGFPYEQYF.

This clone was counted between two and nine times. The rearrangement joins TRBV6-5 to TRBJ1-6, with TRBD1 as a possible D gene (5 bases). Germline CDR1 and CDR2: MNHEY and SVGAGI. V shed 4 bases and J shed 12 bases, with 10 bases lying between them. The CDR3 consists of 12 residues. The CDR3 reads CASSSSGLPLHF. The CDR3 DNA reads as TGTGCCAGCAGTTCTTCAGGGTTACCCCTCCACTTT.

The genes are TRBV4-1 and TRBJ2-7; the D gene is possibly TRBD2 (6 bases). From germline, CDR1 is MGHRA and CDR2 YSYEKL. V dropped 1 base and J dropped 7 bases, with 17 bases sitting between them. The CDR3 covers 15 residues. The CDR3 is CASSQVRETLREQYF. The CDR3 DNA reads as TGCGCCAGCAGCCAAGTCCGGGAGACCCTACGAGAGCAGTACTTC.